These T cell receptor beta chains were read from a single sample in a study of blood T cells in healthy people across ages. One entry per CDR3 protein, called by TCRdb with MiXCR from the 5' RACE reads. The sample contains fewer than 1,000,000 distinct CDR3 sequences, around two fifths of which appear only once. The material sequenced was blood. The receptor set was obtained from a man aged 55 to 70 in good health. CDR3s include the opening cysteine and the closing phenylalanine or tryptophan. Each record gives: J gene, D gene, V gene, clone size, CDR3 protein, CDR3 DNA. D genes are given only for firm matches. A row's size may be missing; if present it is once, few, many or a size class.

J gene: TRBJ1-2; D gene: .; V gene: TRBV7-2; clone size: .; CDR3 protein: CAGSIGQNYGYTF; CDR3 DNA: TGTGCCGGCAGCATTGGACAGAACTATGGCTACACCTTC
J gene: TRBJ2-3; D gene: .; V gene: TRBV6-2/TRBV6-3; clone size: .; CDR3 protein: CASSYATGGSDTQYF; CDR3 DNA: TGTGCCAGCAGTTACGCTACAGGCGGATCAGATACGCAGTATTTT
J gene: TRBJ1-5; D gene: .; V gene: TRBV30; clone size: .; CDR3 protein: CAWDRGVGQPQHF; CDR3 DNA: TGTGCCTGGGATAGAGGAGTGGGGCAGCCCCAGCATTTT
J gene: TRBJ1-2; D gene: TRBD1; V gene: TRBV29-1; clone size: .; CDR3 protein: CSVFGQGLDGYTF; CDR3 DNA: TGCAGCGTTTTTGGACAGGGTTTGGATGGCTACACCTTC
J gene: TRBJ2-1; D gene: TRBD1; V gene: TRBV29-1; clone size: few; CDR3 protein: CSVWTGTGGNEQFF; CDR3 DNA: TGCAGCGTTTGGACCGGGACAGGGGGGAATGAGCAGTTCTTC
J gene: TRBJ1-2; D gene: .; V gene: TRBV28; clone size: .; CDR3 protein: CASSLGQSRKGYTF; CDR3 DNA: TGTGCCAGCAGCCTCGGGCAGTCGAGGAAGGGCTACACCTTC
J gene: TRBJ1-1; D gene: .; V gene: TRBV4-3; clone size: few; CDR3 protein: CASSQEFGGTEAFF; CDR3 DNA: TGCGCCAGCAGCCAAGAATTCGGGGGGACTGAAGCTTTCTTT
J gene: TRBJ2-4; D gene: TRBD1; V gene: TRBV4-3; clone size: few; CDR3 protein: CASSPTRQGAFNIQYF; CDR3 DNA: TGCGCCAGCAGCCCAACGAGGCAGGGGGCTTTTAACATTCAGTACTTC
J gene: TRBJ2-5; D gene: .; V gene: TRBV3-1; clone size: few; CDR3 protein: CASSQGTIDQETQYF; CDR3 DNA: TGTGCCAGCAGCCAAGGGACTATCGACCAAGAGACCCAGTACTTC
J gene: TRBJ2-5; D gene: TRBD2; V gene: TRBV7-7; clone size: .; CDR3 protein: CASSLLAGGMDETQYF; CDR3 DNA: TGTGCCAGCAGCTTATTAGCGGGGGGGATGGATGAGACCCAGTACTTC
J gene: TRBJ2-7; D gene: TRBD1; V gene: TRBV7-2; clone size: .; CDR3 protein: CASRSTGGDEQYF; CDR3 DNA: TGTGCCAGCAGATCGACAGGGGGGGACGAGCAGTACTTC
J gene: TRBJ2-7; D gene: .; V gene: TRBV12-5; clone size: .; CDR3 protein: CASGKTPGGEQYF; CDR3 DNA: TGTGCTAGTGGTAAAACCCCAGGTGGCGAGCAGTACTTC
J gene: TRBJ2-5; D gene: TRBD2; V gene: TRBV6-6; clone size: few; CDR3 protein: CASRMTSGGGETQYF; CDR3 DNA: TGTGCCAGCAGGATGACTAGCGGGGGTGGGGAGACCCAGTACTTC